This T cell receptor beta chain originates from a study of cytomegalovirus exposure and HLA in healthy donors. Whole-study findings and limits: In vitro assays verified that a few CMV-associated chains recognized CMV antigens specifically. In a later analysis, TCR beta V- and J-gene trimming showed a link to a missense DCLRE1C variant. In presence/absence analyses, roughly uniform sequencing depth across donors was assumed. A previous analysis found most TCR beta V segments productive roughly 87% or roughly 30% of the time.

J was trimmed by 2 bases and V by 2 bases; bases with no gene match: 2. The length of the CDR3 is 14 residues. Germline V gene sequence: CDR1 GTSNPN, CDR2 SVGIG (reference sequence). Notes on this clone: The antigen remains unidentified.

The PCR ran on 60 Vbeta and 13 Jbeta primers. Data came from immunoSEQ multiplex PCR; TCRdb stores just in-frame clones and leaves some out. The sample totals roughly 200,000 clones; its top ten clones hold almost 6.5%. This receptor was identified in a man aged 25 to 40 in good health and CMV-seronegative. The sample taken for sequencing was PBMCs. The chain combines TRBV30 with TRBJ1-5, with 8 bases matching TRBD1. DNA of the CDR3: TGTGCCTGGAGTTGGGGACAGGGCAATCAGCCCCAGCATTTT. Amino acid sequence: CAWSWGQGNQPQHF.